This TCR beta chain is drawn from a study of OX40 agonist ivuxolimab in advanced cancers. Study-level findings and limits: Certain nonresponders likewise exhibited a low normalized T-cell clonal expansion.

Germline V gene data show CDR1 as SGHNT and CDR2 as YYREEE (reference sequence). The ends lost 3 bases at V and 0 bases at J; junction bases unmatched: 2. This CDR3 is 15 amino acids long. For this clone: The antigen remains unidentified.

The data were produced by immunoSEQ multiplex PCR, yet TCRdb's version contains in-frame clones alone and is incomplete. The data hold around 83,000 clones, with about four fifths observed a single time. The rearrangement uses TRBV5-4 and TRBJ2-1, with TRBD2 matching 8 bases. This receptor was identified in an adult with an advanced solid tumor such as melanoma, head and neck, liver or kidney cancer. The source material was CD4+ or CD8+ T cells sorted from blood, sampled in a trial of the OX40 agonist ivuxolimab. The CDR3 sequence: CASSWGLGSYNEQFF. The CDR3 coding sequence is TGTGCCAGCAGCTGGGGACTAGGCTCCTACAATGAGCAGTTCTTC.